The 21 T cell receptor beta chains in this list originate from one sample, sequenced in a study of neurological immune-mediated disorders. TCRdb re-called the 5' RACE reads with MiXCR, one entry per CDR3 protein. The sample holds 28,000 or so distinct CDR3 sequences; roughly 20% are singletons and the top ten take 16%. Sequencing input: PBMCs. The receptors here all came from a woman aged 55-70 years in good health.

This clonotype occurred many times. The chain recombines TRBV18 with TRBJ2-1; D is unresolved. V dropped 2 bases and J dropped 3 bases, with 8 bases sitting between them. There are 14 residues in the CDR3. Germline V lookup: CDR1 KGHSH, CDR2 LQKENI. CDR3: CASSPDWGYNEQFF. DNA for the CDR3: TGTGCCAGCTCACCAGACTGGGGCTACAATGAGCAGTTCTTC.

The sample holds many counts of this clonotype. The chain recombines TRBV5-1 with TRBJ2-6, with TRBD1 identical over 11 bases. CDR3 length: 20 residues. Losses at the gene ends were 4 bases for V and 1 base for J; bases not matched to a gene: 13. The germline V gene has CDR1 SGHRS and CDR2 YFSETQ. CDR3 region: CASSRTGQGGRSSGANVLTF. The CDR3 DNA reads TGCGCCAGCAGCCGGACGGGACAGGGGGGCCGCTCGTCTGGGGCCAACGTCCTGACTTTC.

The DNA of the CDR3 is TGCGCCAGCAGCTTGGTGGTCGGGAGGGCCTACGAGCAGTACTTC. Amino acid sequence: CASSLVVGRAYEQYF. The V gene is TRBV5-1, the J gene TRBJ2-7, with 8 nucleotides matching TRBD2. J lost 2 bases, V lost 0 bases, and 4 bases had no gene match. The CDR3 has 15 amino acids. CDR1 is SGHRS, CDR2 YFSETQ, per germline.

This clonotype occurred many times. The rearrangement joins TRBV11-2 to TRBJ2-2; possibly TRBD1 for D (6 bases). This CDR3 has 15 amino acids. Germline CDR1 and CDR2: SGHAT and FQNNGV. Trimming removed 4 bases at V and 0 bases at J, with 9 bases between. The CDR3 coding sequence is TGTGCCAGCAGCTCGGACAGATCGAACACCGGGGAGCTGTTTTTT. Amino acids: CASSSDRSNTGELFF.

This clonotype was seen many times. The gene calls are TRBV2 and TRBJ2-7; 7 nucleotides match TRBD1. The CDR3 is made up of 14 amino acids. Germline lookup yields CDR1 SNHLY and CDR2 FYNNEI. J lost 1 base, V lost 1 base, and 1 base had no gene match. CDR3 sequence (DNA): TGTGCCAGCAGTGAAGACAGGGGATCCTACGAGCAGTACTTC. Its translation is CASSEDRGSYEQYF.

This clonotype showed up many times. The J gene is TRBJ2-1, the V gene TRBV29-1, with 11 bases identical to TRBD2. There are 16 residues in the CDR3. Germline CDR1 is SQVTM and CDR2 is ANQGSEA. V lost 7 bases, J lost 8 bases, and 16 bases stayed unmatched. The CDR3 region is CSACGLTSGSSDEQFF. Written as DNA, the CDR3 is TGCAGCGCTTGTGGGCTAACTAGCGGGAGTTCGGATGAGCAGTTCTTC.

As regards this clonotype: Possible read error: a much larger clone is one base away. The chain couples TRBV29-1 to TRBJ2-7; D gene unclear. CDR1 SQVTM and CDR2 ANQGSEA come from the germline V gene. CDR3 length: 12 amino acids. CDR3 sequence: CSVEGVSYERYF. CDR3 nucleotide sequence: TGCAGCGTTGAAGGGGTCTCCTACGAGCGGTACTTC.

This clonotype was observed a single time. The chain is built from TRBV5-1 and TRBJ1-1, with D unresolved. Trimming pared 1 base from V and 3 bases from J, leaving 13 bases between. This CDR3 contains 15 residues. The germline CDR1 and CDR2 sequences are SGHRS and YFSETQ. In DNA, the CDR3 is TGCGCCAGCAGCTTGTTCGAGGGTGAAGACACTGAAGCTTTCTTT. Encoded protein: CASSLFEGEDTEAFF.

This clonotype was found a few times. This rearrangement joins TRBV28 to TRBJ2-7; D ambiguous. There are 12 residues in the CDR3. CDR1 is MDHEN and CDR2 is SYDVKM in the germline V gene. V was pared by 6 bases and J by 11 bases, with 17 bases between. CDR3 in DNA: TGTGCCAGCAGCTCCGCATATGTCCGGGAGTACTTC. As protein: CASSSAYVREYF.

In this sample, this clonotype turned up many times. The chain links TRBV7-3 to TRBJ2-5, with 10 bases identical to TRBD2. The CDR3 is 18 residues long. Germline V gene data show CDR1 as SGHTA and CDR2 as FQGTGA. V was pared by 1 base and J by 5 bases, with 13 bases of the junction left unmatched. The CDR3 is CASSLKPPASGSGETQYF. The CDR3 DNA reads as TGTGCCAGCAGCTTAAAGCCCCCCGCTAGCGGGAGTGGTGAGACCCAGTACTTC.

The table lists this clonotype with many counts. The rearrangement links TRBV5-1 to TRBJ1-2; 9 bases agree with TRBD1. The CDR3 is 15 residues long. The germline V gene encodes CDR1 SGHRS and CDR2 YFSETQ. The trim removed 0 bases at V and 4 bases at J, leaving 4 bases unmatched. In DNA, the CDR3 is TGCGCCAGCAGCTTGGCTACAGGGGGCGCCTATGGCTACACCTTC. This sequence encodes CASSLATGGAYGYTF.

This clonotype occurred many times. The chain has TRBV20-1 and TRBJ2-2, with D perhaps matching TRBD2 (6 bases). This CDR3 is built from 13 residues. Trimming removed 2 bases from V and 5 bases from J, with 9 bases in between. Germline V gives CDR1 DFQATT, CDR2 SNEGSKA (reference sequence). The CDR3 DNA follows: TGCAGTGCTAGATCCGGGACTACCGGGGAGCTGTTTTTT. Residues: CSARSGTTGELFF.

At least ten counts were recorded for this clonotype. The genes are TRBV20-1 and TRBJ1-4, with 8 bases lining up with TRBD1. There are 13 residues in the CDR3. V shed 6 bases, J shed 3 bases, and the junction held 3 bases outside the gene matches. Germline V gene lookup returns CDR1 DFQATT and CDR2 SNEGSKA (reference sequence). CDR3 nucleotide sequence: TGCAGTGCCAGACAGGGGTCTAATGAAAAACTGTTTTTT. Its translation: CSARQGSNEKLFF.

This clonotype appeared a single time. One end of the junction is discordant with germline, which a read error may explain. The V gene is TRBV5-1, the J gene TRBJ1-5; D might be TRBD2 (6 bases). The J call could be wrong; TRBJ2-3 is a better fit for the DNA end. There are 13 residues in the CDR3. The germline gives CDR1 SGHRS, CDR2 YFSETQ. The CDR3 protein is CASSLEGNQPQYF. The CDR3 DNA follows: TGTGCCAGCAGCTTGGAGGGGAATCAGCCCCAGTATTTT.

This clonotype occurred many times. The J gene is TRBJ2-1, the V gene TRBV5-1; 8 bases are a match to TRBD1. The CDR3 consists of 15 residues. The trim removed 0 bases at V and 7 bases at J, leaving 6 bases unmatched. Germline V gives CDR1 SGHRS, CDR2 YFSETQ. CDR3 residues: CASSLGGTGGNEQFF. CDR3 in DNA: TGCGCCAGCAGCTTGGGTGGTACAGGGGGGAATGAGCAGTTCTTC.

This clonotype came up many times. CDR3 nucleotides: TGTGCCAGCAGCCGGACAGGGGGTAGAGGACAGCCCCAGCATTTT. It encodes CASSRTGGRGQPQHF. The rearrangement links TRBV5-5 to TRBJ1-5, with 10 bases identical to TRBD1. J was trimmed by 7 bases and V by 4 bases; bases with no gene match: 8. The V gene's germline CDR1 is SGHKS and CDR2 YYEKEE (reference sequence). CDR3 length equals 15 residues.

At least ten counts were recorded for this clonotype. The CDR3, as DNA: TGTGCCAGCAGTTTATGGTCGTTTAAGAGGGCTATGAACACTGAAGCTTTCTTT. Its translation is CASSLWSFKRAMNTEAFF. The chain employs TRBV12-3 or TRBV12-4 and TRBJ1-1; D not resolved. The CDR3 length is 18 residues. Trimming stripped 2 bases from V and 0 bases from J, with 19 bases between.

This clonotype was observed many times. The rearrangement uses TRBV7-2 and TRBJ1-2; weak D call: TRBD1 (5 bases). The V end lost 6 bases, the J end lost 2 bases, and 10 bases lay between the germline ends. The germline gives CDR1 SGHTA, CDR2 FQGNSA. This CDR3 contains 13 residues. CDR3 DNA: TGTGCCAGCAGTCGGGGGGTAAACTATGGCTACACCTTC. It codes for CASSRGVNYGYTF.

The V gene is TRBV9, the J gene TRBJ2-7, with D possibly TRBD1 on 6 matching bases. The V gene lost 0 bases and the J gene lost 3 bases, with 13 bases spanning the gap. The CDR3 is 15 amino acids. Germline V gene sequence: CDR1 SGDLS, CDR2 YYNGEE. CDR3 residues: CASSVGQDSLYEQYF. For the CDR3, the DNA is TGTGCCAGCAGCGTAGGGCAGGACAGTCTCTACGAGCAGTACTTC.

This clonotype has just a few counts. J is TRBJ1-6 and V is TRBV5-1; D may be TRBD1 (6 bases). Trimming removed 5 bases from V and 0 bases from J, with 9 bases in between. Germline assignment: CDR1 SGHRS and CDR2 YFSETQ. The CDR3 is 15 residues long. CDR3 residues: CASRADSSYNSPLHF. Here the CDR3 DNA reads TGCGCCAGCAGGGCGGACAGCTCCTATAATTCACCCCTCCACTTT. Based on the CDR3 plus reference TRBV5-1 and TRBJ1-6, the full variable domain is KAGVTQTPRYLIKTRGQQVTLSCSPISGHRSVSWYQQTPGQGLQFLFEYFSETQRNKGNFPGRFSGRQFSNSRSEMNVSTLELGDSALYLCASRADSSYNSPLHFGNGTRLTVT.

This clonotype rates as medium-sized. The chain is built from TRBV20-1 and TRBJ2-7; 10 bases match TRBD1. Germline-derived CDR1 and CDR2 are DFQATT and SNEGSKA (reference sequence). CDR3 length: 16 residues. The V segment lost 1 base and the J segment 7 bases; nucleotides outside the gene matches: 13. CDR3 protein: CSARGPTGTGVNEQYF. CDR3 sequence (DNA): TGCAGTGCTAGAGGGCCAACCGGGACAGGGGTTAATGAGCAGTACTTC.